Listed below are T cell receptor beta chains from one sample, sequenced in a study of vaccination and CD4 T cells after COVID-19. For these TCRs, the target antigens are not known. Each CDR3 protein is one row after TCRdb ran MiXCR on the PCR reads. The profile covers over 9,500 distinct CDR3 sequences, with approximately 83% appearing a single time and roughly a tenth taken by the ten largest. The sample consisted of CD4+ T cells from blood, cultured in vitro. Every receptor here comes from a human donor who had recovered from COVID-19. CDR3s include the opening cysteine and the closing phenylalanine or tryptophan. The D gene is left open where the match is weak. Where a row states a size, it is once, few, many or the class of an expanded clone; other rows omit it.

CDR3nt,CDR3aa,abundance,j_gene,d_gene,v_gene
TGCAGTGCCGAGTGGGACACTGAAGCTTTCTTT,CSAEWDTEAFF,NA,TRBJ1-1,NA,TRBV20-1
TGTGCCAGCAGCCAACCGGCTAGGGGCCAGTACGAGCAGTACTTC,CASSQPARGQYEQYF,NA,TRBJ2-7,NA,TRBV28
TGTGCCAGTGGACAGAAGCTTAATTCACCCCTCCACTTT,CASGQKLNSPLHF,NA,TRBJ1-6,NA,TRBV19
TGTGCCATCAGTGGAATCGGGGAGGGTCTCTATGGCTACACCTTC,CAISGIGEGLYGYTF,NA,TRBJ1-2,NA,TRBV10-3
TGCAGTGCTGGGTTAAGCCGGATTCAGCCCCAGCATTTT,CSAGLSRIQPQHF,NA,TRBJ1-5,NA,TRBV20-1
TGTGCCAGTACCTCGGGACAGGGTCGGTCACCCCTCCACTTT,CASTSGQGRSPLHF,NA,TRBJ1-6,TRBD1,TRBV19
TGTGCCAGCTCACCCCCCGGCCGTACCCAGTACTTC,CASSPPGRTQYF,NA,TRBJ2-5,NA,TRBV18
TGTGCCAGCAGTCCTGGGGGGACAGGGGGTTTTGAGACCCAGTACTTC,CASSPGGTGGFETQYF,NA,TRBJ2-5,TRBD1,TRBV6-2/TRBV6-3
TGTGCCAGCGTGACAGGGGGCTACGAGCAGTACTTC,CASVTGGYEQYF,NA,TRBJ2-7,TRBD1,TRBV28
TGCGCCAGCAGGAAGGAGTACACCGGGGAGCTGTTTTTT,CASRKEYTGELFF,NA,TRBJ2-2,NA,TRBV10-1
TGTGCCAGCAGTTTCTACGCCGGGGAGCTGTTTTTT,CASSFYAGELFF,few,TRBJ2-2,NA,TRBV12-3/TRBV12-4